This entry describes one TCR beta chain. V lost 5 bases, J lost 8 bases, and 17 bases lay in between. CDR1 SGHTA and CDR2 FQGNSA come from the germline V gene. This CDR3 has 14 residues. The entry originates in a study of PD-1 blockade in classical Hodgkin lymphoma. The time point is: cycle 4 day 1 (C4D1), after 5 to 7 weeks of nivolumab. Brentuximab vedotin exposure varied among the patients, all of whom had relapsed after autologous stem cell transplantation. Repertoires were generated with immunoSEQ multiplex PCR, while TCRdb's copy carries only in-frame clones and drops some. This table holds about 90,000 clones, less than 95% found once.

The sample consisted of peripheral blood mononuclear cells (PBMCs), taken before the fourth cycle of nivolumab. The V gene is TRBV7-2, the J gene TRBJ2-3; D remains unclear. The clonotype originates from a human donor with classical Hodgkin lymphoma. CDR3 sequence reads: CASSPVAPVGTQYF. DNA for the CDR3: TGTGCCAGCAGCCCGGTCGCCCCAGTTGGTACGCAGTATTTT.